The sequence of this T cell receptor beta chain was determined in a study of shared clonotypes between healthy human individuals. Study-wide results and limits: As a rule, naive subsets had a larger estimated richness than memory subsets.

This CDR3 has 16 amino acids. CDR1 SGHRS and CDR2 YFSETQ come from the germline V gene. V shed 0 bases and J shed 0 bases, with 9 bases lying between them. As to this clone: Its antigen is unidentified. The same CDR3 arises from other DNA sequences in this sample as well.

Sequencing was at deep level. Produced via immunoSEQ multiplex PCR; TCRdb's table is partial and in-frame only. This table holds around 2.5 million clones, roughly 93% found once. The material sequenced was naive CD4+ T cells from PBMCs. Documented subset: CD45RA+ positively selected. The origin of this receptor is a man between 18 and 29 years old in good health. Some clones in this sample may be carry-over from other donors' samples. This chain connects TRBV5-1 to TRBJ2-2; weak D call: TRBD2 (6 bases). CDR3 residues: CASSLVGGANTGELFF. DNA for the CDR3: TGCGCCAGCAGCTTGGTCGGGGGAGCGAACACCGGGGAGCTGTTTTTT.